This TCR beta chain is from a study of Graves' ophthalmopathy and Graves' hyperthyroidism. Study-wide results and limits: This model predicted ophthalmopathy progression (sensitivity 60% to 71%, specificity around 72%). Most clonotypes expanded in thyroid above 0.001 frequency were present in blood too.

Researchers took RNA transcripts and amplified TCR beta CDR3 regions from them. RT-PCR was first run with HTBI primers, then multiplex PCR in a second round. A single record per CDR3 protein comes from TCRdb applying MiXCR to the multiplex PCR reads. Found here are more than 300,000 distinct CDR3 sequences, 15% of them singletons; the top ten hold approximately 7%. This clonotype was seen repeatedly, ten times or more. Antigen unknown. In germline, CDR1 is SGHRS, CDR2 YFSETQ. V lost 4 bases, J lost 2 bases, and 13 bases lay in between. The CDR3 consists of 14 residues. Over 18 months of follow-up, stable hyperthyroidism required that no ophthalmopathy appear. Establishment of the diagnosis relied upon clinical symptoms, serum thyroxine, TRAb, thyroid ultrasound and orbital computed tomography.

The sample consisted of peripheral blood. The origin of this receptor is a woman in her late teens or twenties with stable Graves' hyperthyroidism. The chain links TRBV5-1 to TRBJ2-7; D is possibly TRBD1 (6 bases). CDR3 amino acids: CASSLRGGTYEQYF. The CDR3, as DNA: TGCGCCAGCAGCCTGAGAGGGGGAACCTACGAGCAGTACTTC.